These T cell receptor beta chains were read from a single sample in a study of cytomegalovirus exposure and HLA in healthy donors. Measured with immunoSEQ multiplex PCR; TCRdb has only the in-frame clones, and not every one. The data contain fewer than 200,000 clones, about 82% of them seen just once; the ten biggest clones take up approximately 0.8%. Sequencing input: PBMCs. The receptors were gathered from a woman under 30 in good health and CMV-seronegative. Each CDR3 is given with its conserved first and last residue. A D gene is named only where the DNA matches it firmly. Where a row states a size, it is once, few, many or the class of an expanded clone; other rows omit it.

CDR3 protein: CASSLLPGLAEETQYF
CDR3 DNA: TGCGCCAGCAGCCTCCTCCCGGGACTAGCGGAAGAGACCCAGTACTTC
D gene: TRBD2
V gene: TRBV5-1
J gene: TRBJ2-5
clone size: NA

CDR3 protein: CASSLGRIPGLGTDTQYF
CDR3 DNA: TGCGCCAGCAGCTTGGGACGGATACCGGGACTTGGCACAGATACGCAGTATTTT
D gene: NA
V gene: TRBV5-1
J gene: TRBJ2-3
clone size: NA

CDR3 protein: CASSPTSGRAREQFF
CDR3 DNA: TGTGCCAGCAGCCCCACTAGCGGGAGGGCCCGAGAGCAGTTCTTC
D gene: TRBD2
V gene: TRBV9
J gene: TRBJ2-1
clone size: NA

CDR3 protein: CASSPLEQGYEQYF
CDR3 DNA: TGTGCCAGCAGCCCTCTAGAACAGGGTTACGAGCAGTACTTC
D gene: NA
V gene: TRBV14
J gene: TRBJ2-7
clone size: NA

CDR3 protein: CASSRGRENEKLFF
CDR3 DNA: TGTGCCAGCAGCAGGGGGCGCGAGAATGAAAAACTGTTTTTT
D gene: TRBD1
V gene: TRBV7-9
J gene: TRBJ1-4
clone size: NA

CDR3 protein: CASSRILGLAVSYEQYF
CDR3 DNA: TGTGCCAGCAGCCGGATTTTAGGGCTAGCGGTCTCCTACGAGCAGTACTTC
D gene: TRBD2
V gene: TRBV7-3
J gene: TRBJ2-7
clone size: NA

CDR3 protein: CASSGRQNIQETQYF
CDR3 DNA: TGTGCCAGCAGTGGAAGACAGAATATCCAAGAGACCCAGTACTTC
D gene: NA
V gene: TRBV2
J gene: TRBJ2-5
clone size: NA

CDR3 protein: CASSRAGTGAQGIVYEQYF
CDR3 DNA: TGCGCCAGCAGCCGCGCCGGGACAGGGGCTCAAGGGATAGTTTACGAGCAGTACTTC
D gene: TRBD1
V gene: TRBV4-1
J gene: TRBJ2-7
clone size: NA

CDR3 protein: CASSLTGSAHNEQFF
CDR3 DNA: TGTGCCAGCAGCTTGACAGGCTCAGCCCACAATGAGCAGTTCTTC
D gene: NA
V gene: TRBV11-3
J gene: TRBJ2-1
clone size: NA

CDR3 protein: CASSHDRGIQETQYF
CDR3 DNA: TGTGCCAGCAGCCACGACAGGGGAATACAAGAGACCCAGTACTTC
D gene: TRBD1
V gene: TRBV7-2
J gene: TRBJ2-5
clone size: NA

CDR3 protein: CASSATSSSYNEQFF
CDR3 DNA: TGTGCCAGCAGCGCGACTAGCTCATCCTACAATGAGCAGTTCTTC
D gene: TRBD2
V gene: TRBV7-6
J gene: TRBJ2-1
clone size: NA

CDR3 protein: CASYATPGETHGYTF
CDR3 DNA: TGTGCCAGCTACGCTACCCCGGGGGAGACCCATGGCTACACCTTC
D gene: NA
V gene: TRBV27
J gene: TRBJ1-2
clone size: few

CDR3 protein: CASSVPGMGTGELFF
CDR3 DNA: TGTGCCAGCAGTGTCCCAGGAATGGGCACCGGGGAGCTGTTTTTT
D gene: NA
V gene: TRBV2
J gene: TRBJ2-2
clone size: NA

CDR3 protein: CASSTTANTEAFF
CDR3 DNA: TGTGCCAGTAGTACGACAGCGAACACTGAAGCTTTCTTT
D gene: NA
V gene: TRBV19
J gene: TRBJ1-1
clone size: NA

CDR3 protein: CASSYAILAEQFF
CDR3 DNA: TGTGCCAGCAGTTACGCGATACTAGCGGAGCAGTTCTTC
D gene: TRBD2
V gene: TRBV6-5
J gene: TRBJ2-1
clone size: once

CDR3 protein: CASSPPESGSIYNEQFF
CDR3 DNA: TGTGCCAGCTCACCACCGGAGAGCGGGAGTATCTATAATGAGCAGTTCTTC
D gene: TRBD2
V gene: TRBV18
J gene: TRBJ2-1
clone size: NA

CDR3 protein: CASSISRDRYTGELFF
CDR3 DNA: TGTGCCAGTAGTATATCCCGGGACAGGTACACCGGGGAGCTGTTTTTT
D gene: TRBD1
V gene: TRBV19
J gene: TRBJ2-2
clone size: NA

CDR3 protein: CASSKNRQGGTEAFF
CDR3 DNA: TGTGCCAGCAGTAAGAACCGACAGGGAGGCACTGAAGCTTTCTTT
D gene: TRBD1
V gene: TRBV2
J gene: TRBJ1-1
clone size: NA

CDR3 protein: CASSNDGWGNTIYF
CDR3 DNA: TGTGCCAGCAGCAACGACGGGTGGGGAAACACCATATATTTT
D gene: NA
V gene: TRBV11-3
J gene: TRBJ1-3
clone size: NA

CDR3 protein: CAIRQGSETQYF
CDR3 DNA: TGTGCCATCAGACAGGGTTCGGAGACCCAGTACTTC
D gene: NA
V gene: TRBV10-3
J gene: TRBJ2-5
clone size: NA

CDR3 protein: CASKGGNNEQFF
CDR3 DNA: TGTGCCAGCAAAGGCGGGAACAATGAGCAGTTCTTC
D gene: NA
V gene: TRBV28
J gene: TRBJ2-1
clone size: NA

CDR3 protein: CASSPGGVTDTQHF
CDR3 DNA: TGTGCCAGCAGCCCAGGAGGGGTGACAGATACGCAGCATTTT
D gene: NA
V gene: TRBV4-2
J gene: TRBJ1-5
clone size: NA

CDR3 protein: CASSLSGPSGNEQFF
CDR3 DNA: TGTGCCAGCAGCCTATCAGGTCCTAGCGGGAATGAGCAGTTCTTC
D gene: TRBD2
V gene: TRBV6-5
J gene: TRBJ2-1
clone size: NA

CDR3 protein: CASGGHSYNEQFF
CDR3 DNA: TGTGCCAGCGGGGGACACTCCTACAATGAGCAGTTCTTC
D gene: NA
V gene: TRBV6-5
J gene: TRBJ2-1
clone size: NA

CDR3 protein: CASSGWGLAGKETQYF
CDR3 DNA: TGTGCCAGCAGTGGTTGGGGACTAGCGGGTAAAGAGACCCAGTACTTC
D gene: TRBD2
V gene: TRBV6-1
J gene: TRBJ2-5
clone size: NA

CDR3 protein: CASGTSGDTQYF
CDR3 DNA: TGTGCCAGCGGGACTAGCGGGGATACGCAGTATTTT
D gene: TRBD2
V gene: TRBV14
J gene: TRBJ2-3
clone size: NA

CDR3 protein: CASSGQGAGEQYF
CDR3 DNA: TGTGCCAGCAGTGGACAGGGGGCCGGCGAGCAGTACTTC
D gene: TRBD1
V gene: TRBV2
J gene: TRBJ2-7
clone size: NA

CDR3 protein: CASSLQGLYEQYF
CDR3 DNA: TGTGCCAGCAGCTTACAGGGGCTCTACGAGCAGTACTTC
D gene: NA
V gene: TRBV11-3
J gene: TRBJ2-7
clone size: NA

CDR3 protein: CASSRLGTGTDTQYF
CDR3 DNA: TGTGCCAGCTCCCGACTAGGGACGGGCACAGATACGCAGTATTTT
D gene: NA
V gene: TRBV18
J gene: TRBJ2-3
clone size: NA

CDR3 protein: CASSTPGGLNTGELFF
CDR3 DNA: TGTGCCAGCAGTACCCCGGGGGGGTTGAACACCGGGGAGCTGTTTTTT
D gene: TRBD2
V gene: TRBV6-6
J gene: TRBJ2-2
clone size: NA

CDR3 protein: CASSVLAGEGETQYF
CDR3 DNA: TGTGCCAGCAGTGTGCTAGCGGGAGAAGGAGAGACCCAGTACTTC
D gene: TRBD2
V gene: TRBV27
J gene: TRBJ2-5
clone size: NA

CDR3 protein: CSVFSTAREDEQFF
CDR3 DNA: TGCAGCGTTTTTTCTACCGCCCGCGAAGATGAGCAGTTCTTC
D gene: NA
V gene: TRBV29-1
J gene: TRBJ2-1
clone size: NA

CDR3 protein: CASSYLTSGKDTQYF
CDR3 DNA: TGTGCCAGCAGCTACCTGACTAGCGGGAAGGATACGCAGTATTTT
D gene: TRBD2
V gene: TRBV7-9
J gene: TRBJ2-3
clone size: NA

CDR3 protein: CASSQDGTEKNYGYTF
CDR3 DNA: TGTGCCAGCAGCCAAGATGGCACAGAAAAAAACTATGGCTACACCTTC
D gene: NA
V gene: TRBV4-2
J gene: TRBJ1-2
clone size: NA

CDR3 protein: CASSVGEEVAYEQYF
CDR3 DNA: TGTGCCAGCAGTGTCGGAGAAGAGGTGGCCTACGAGCAGTACTTC
D gene: NA
V gene: TRBV6-1
J gene: TRBJ2-7
clone size: NA

CDR3 protein: CASSMGQGNTEAFF
CDR3 DNA: TGTGCCAGTAGTATGGGACAGGGGAACACTGAAGCTTTCTTT
D gene: TRBD1
V gene: TRBV19
J gene: TRBJ1-1
clone size: NA

CDR3 protein: CASSAGTSTGELFF
CDR3 DNA: TGTGCCAGCAGTGCCGGGACTAGCACCGGGGAGCTGTTTTTT
D gene: TRBD2
V gene: TRBV6-4
J gene: TRBJ2-2
clone size: NA

CDR3 protein: CASRPTMIHSYNEQFF
CDR3 DNA: TGTGCCAGCAGGCCGACAATGATCCACTCCTACAATGAGCAGTTCTTC
D gene: NA
V gene: TRBV27
J gene: TRBJ2-1
clone size: NA

CDR3 protein: CASSPTWRDANEQFF
CDR3 DNA: TGTGCCAGCTCGCCGACGTGGCGGGACGCAAATGAGCAGTTCTTC
D gene: NA
V gene: TRBV18
J gene: TRBJ2-1
clone size: once

CDR3 protein: CSVQVENIQYF
CDR3 DNA: TGCAGCGTTCAGGTTGAAAACATTCAGTACTTC
D gene: NA
V gene: TRBV29-1
J gene: TRBJ2-4
clone size: NA

CDR3 protein: CASSIGFVEKLFF
CDR3 DNA: TGTGCCAGCTCCATCGGGTTTGTTGAAAAACTGTTTTTT
D gene: NA
V gene: TRBV18
J gene: TRBJ1-4
clone size: NA

CDR3 protein: CASSLVSPETLDYNEKLFF
CDR3 DNA: TGTGCCAGCAGCTTAGTATCTCCGGAGACCCTAGACTATAATGAAAAACTGTTTTTT
D gene: NA
V gene: TRBV11-2
J gene: TRBJ1-4
clone size: NA

CDR3 protein: CASSFGRDKETQYF
CDR3 DNA: TGTGCCAGCAGCTTTGGCAGGGATAAAGAGACCCAGTACTTC
D gene: NA
V gene: TRBV11-2
J gene: TRBJ2-5
clone size: NA

CDR3 protein: CASSRVVDTDTQYF
CDR3 DNA: TGTGCCAGCAGTCGGGTGGTAGACACAGATACGCAGTATTTT
D gene: NA
V gene: TRBV28
J gene: TRBJ2-3
clone size: NA

CDR3 protein: CASSADRSSGANVLTF
CDR3 DNA: TGTGCCAGCAGTGCCGACAGGAGCTCTGGGGCCAACGTCCTGACTTTC
D gene: NA
V gene: TRBV6-1
J gene: TRBJ2-6
clone size: NA

CDR3 protein: CASSQQGLRAEAFF
CDR3 DNA: TGTGCCAGCTCACAACAGGGGTTGAGGGCTGAAGCTTTCTTT
D gene: TRBD1
V gene: TRBV18
J gene: TRBJ1-1
clone size: NA

CDR3 protein: CASSPPGRRKETQYF
CDR3 DNA: TGTGCCAGCTCACCACCGGGCAGGCGCAAAGAGACCCAGTACTTC
D gene: NA
V gene: TRBV18
J gene: TRBJ2-5
clone size: NA

CDR3 protein: CASSQPGSSEQYF
CDR3 DNA: TGTGCCAGCAGCCAACCTGGTAGCTCCGAGCAGTACTTC
D gene: NA
V gene: TRBV27
J gene: TRBJ2-7
clone size: NA

CDR3 protein: CTSSSIRDTANYGYTF
CDR3 DNA: TGCACCAGCAGCTCAATACGGGACACCGCTAACTATGGCTACACCTTC
D gene: NA
V gene: TRBV1
J gene: TRBJ1-2
clone size: few

CDR3 protein: CASSLWGTGGPNEQYF
CDR3 DNA: TGTGCCAGCAGCTTATGGGGGACAGGCGGCCCTAACGAGCAGTACTTC
D gene: TRBD1
V gene: TRBV7-8
J gene: TRBJ2-7
clone size: NA

CDR3 protein: CASSFQGGTYEQYF
CDR3 DNA: TGTGCCAGCAGCTTCCAGGGAGGGACCTACGAGCAGTACTTC
D gene: TRBD2
V gene: TRBV5-6
J gene: TRBJ2-7
clone size: few

CDR3 protein: CASSLSGGANEKLFF
CDR3 DNA: TGTGCCAGCAGCTTATCAGGGGGAGCTAATGAAAAACTGTTTTTT
D gene: TRBD1
V gene: TRBV7-6
J gene: TRBJ1-4
clone size: NA